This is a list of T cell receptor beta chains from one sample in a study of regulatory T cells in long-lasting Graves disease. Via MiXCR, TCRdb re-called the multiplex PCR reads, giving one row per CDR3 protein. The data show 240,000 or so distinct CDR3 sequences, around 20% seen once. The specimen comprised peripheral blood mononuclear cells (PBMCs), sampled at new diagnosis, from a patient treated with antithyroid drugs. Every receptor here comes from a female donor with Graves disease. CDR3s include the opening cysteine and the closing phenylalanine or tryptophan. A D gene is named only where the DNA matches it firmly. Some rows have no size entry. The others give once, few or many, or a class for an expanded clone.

CASSGGQGTDTQYF,TGTGCCAGCAGCGGAGGACAGGGGACAGATACGCAGTATTTT,few,TRBD1,TRBJ2-3,TRBV14
CASSSQGNGKLFF,TGTGCCAGCAGTTCCCAGGGGAACGGAAAACTGTTTTTT,many,-,TRBJ1-4,TRBV6-2/TRBV6-3
CASSFEGLVYNEQFF,TGTGCCAGCAGCTTTGAGGGACTAGTTTACAATGAGCAGTTCTTC,many,TRBD2,TRBJ2-1,TRBV11-3
CSARDFSSNQPQHF,TGCAGTGCTAGAGATTTCAGCAGCAATCAGCCCCAGCATTTT,many,-,TRBJ1-5,TRBV20-1
CASSERRGSPLHF,TGTGCCAGCAGCGAACGCAGGGGTTCACCCCTCCACTTT,-,-,TRBJ1-6,TRBV5-4
CASREGGKNEKLFF,TGCGCCAGCAGGGAAGGGGGTAAAAATGAAAAACTGTTTTTT,-,-,TRBJ1-4,TRBV5-1
CATSDADTQTQYF,TGTGCCACCAGTGACGCGGACACCCAGACCCAGTACTTC,many,-,TRBJ2-5,TRBV24-1
CASSDPTGIGETQYF,TGTGCCAGCAGCGACCCGACAGGGATAGGAGAGACCCAGTACTTC,-,TRBD1,TRBJ2-5,TRBV5-4
CASSGGTGLNEQYF,TGCGCCAGCAGTGGGGGGACAGGGCTCAACGAGCAGTACTTC,many,TRBD1,TRBJ2-7,TRBV10-1
CASSMSGYTGEQFF,TGCGCCAGCAGCATGAGCGGGTACACAGGGGAGCAGTTCTTC,many,-,TRBJ2-1,TRBV5-1
CASSAEVRTDTQYF,TGTGCCAGCAGCGCAGAAGTTCGCACAGATACGCAGTATTTT,-,-,TRBJ2-3,TRBV9
CASSYPGQGTLSRQETQYF,TGTGCCAGCAGTTACCCAGGACAGGGCACTCTTAGTCGCCAAGAGACCCAGTACTTC,many,TRBD1,TRBJ2-5,TRBV6-9
CASSPPTGSNQPQHF,TGTGCCAGCAGCCCCCCGACAGGGTCCAATCAGCCCCAGCATTTT,many,TRBD1,TRBJ1-5,TRBV11-2
CASSSGVQRGLAFF,TGCGCCAGCAGCTCGGGGGTGCAGCGGGGGTTGGCTTTCTTT,many,-,TRBJ1-1,TRBV5-1
CASSLRGFEAKNIQYF,TGCGCCAGCAGCTTGAGAGGGTTCGAAGCCAAAAACATTCAGTACTTC,few,-,TRBJ2-4,TRBV5-1
CSARETGSSSYEQYF,TGCAGTGCTAGGGAGACAGGGTCTTCGAGCTACGAGCAGTACTTC,many,TRBD1,TRBJ2-7,TRBV20-1
CAISEPSLTRYNEQFF,TGTGCCATCAGTGAGCCGAGTCTCACGAGGTACAATGAGCAGTTCTTC,few,-,TRBJ2-1,TRBV10-3
CASSYKGTTEAFF,TGTGCCAGCAGTTACAAGGGGACCACTGAAGCTTTCTTT,many,-,TRBJ1-1,TRBV6-5
CASSQDYTSRDEQYF,TGCGCCAGCAGCCAAGATTATACTAGTCGCGACGAGCAGTACTTC,-,-,TRBJ2-7,TRBV4-1
CSVKQGANREVVAFF,TGCAGCGTTAAACAGGGGGCAAACAGGGAGGTGGTAGCTTTCTTT,many,TRBD1,TRBJ1-1,TRBV29-1
CSATSGGAWEQFF,TGCAGTGCTACTAGCGGGGGGGCTTGGGAGCAGTTCTTC,-,TRBD2,TRBJ2-1,TRBV20-1
CASSPLTSYNEQFF,TGTGCCAGCTCACCCCTAACGTCCTACAATGAGCAGTTCTTC,many,-,TRBJ2-1,TRBV18
CASSYSIWPNNSPLHF,TGTGCCAGCAGTTACTCGATATGGCCGAATAATTCACCCCTCCACTTT,many,-,TRBJ1-6,TRBV6-5
CASSPLASGPTDTQYF,TGTGCCAGCAGTCCCTTGGCTAGCGGACCCACAGATACGCAGTATTTT,-,TRBD2,TRBJ2-3,TRBV4-2
CSAVQGFGNTIYF,TGCAGTGCTGTACAGGGTTTTGGAAACACCATATATTTT,-,-,TRBJ1-3,TRBV20-1
CASSLGADNEKLFF,TGTGCCAGCAGCTTGGGGGCGGATAATGAAAAACTGTTTTTT,-,-,TRBJ1-4,TRBV5-5
CASSLALGTHGNTIYF,TGTGCCAGCAGCTTAGCGCTTGGGACACATGGAAACACCATATATTTT,-,-,TRBJ1-3,TRBV7-8
CASSPVEGGETQYF,TGTGCCAGCAGCCCCGTGGAGGGGGGAGAGACCCAGTACTTC,many,-,TRBJ2-5,TRBV11-1
CATSDPRGAKEQYF,TGTGCCACCAGTGACCCGAGGGGGGCGAAGGAGCAGTACTTC,many,-,TRBJ2-7,TRBV24-1
CASSQDGGGSTDTQYF,TGCGCCAGCAGCCAAGACGGCGGGGGAAGCACAGATACGCAGTATTTT,-,TRBD2,TRBJ2-3,TRBV7-3
CASSLLLAGPGGQYF,TGTGCCAGCAGCCTCCTACTAGCGGGACCTGGGGGGCAGTACTTC,many,TRBD2,TRBJ2-7,TRBV11-2
CASTGLAAYGQYF,TGTGCCAGCACCGGACTAGCGGCGTACGGGCAGTACTTC,few,TRBD2,TRBJ2-7,TRBV6-1
CASSLFSDPGTGELFF,TGCGCCAGCAGCTTGTTTAGTGACCCAGGGACCGGGGAGCTGTTTTTT,-,-,TRBJ2-2,TRBV5-1
CASSSDGNTEAFF,TGCGCCAGCAGCTCAGACGGGAACACTGAAGCTTTCTTT,many,-,TRBJ1-1,TRBV5-1
CASSYSYRTYGYTF,TGTGCCAGCAGTTACTCTTACAGAACCTATGGCTACACCTTC,few,-,TRBJ1-2,TRBV6-5
CASSYNQQGSDEQYF,TGTGCCAGCAGCTATAACCAGCAGGGTTCCGACGAGCAGTACTTC,many,-,TRBJ2-7,TRBV7-9